Detailed here is one T cell receptor beta chain. Its antigen is unidentified. Some clones are missing from TCRdb's copy, which holds only in-frame ones; the method was immunoSEQ multiplex PCR. The sample contains approximately 180,000 clones, 80% to 90% of which appear only once. The record originates from a study of T cell responses to AZD1222 COVID-19 vaccine. Findings and caveats of the study: Repertoire sampling happened only post peak T cell response. Baseline antibody screening turned up just a handful of seropositive AZD1222 recipients. Within unmutated variant regions lay the reported targets of nearly half of spike-specific TCRs.

CDR1 is SGHVS, CDR2 FQNEAQ, per germline. CDR3 length: 14 amino acids. V lost 5 bases and J 8 bases, leaving 15 bases between the germline ends. Sequenced here: peripheral blood, sampled on day 0 of AZD1222 vaccination. This clonotype originated in an adult in good health. The chain combines TRBV7-8 with TRBJ1-4, with TRBD1 as a possible D gene (5 bases). The CDR3 here is CASSPQGRGEKLFF. As DNA, the CDR3 is TGTGCCAGCAGCCCTCAGGGCCGGGGAGAAAAACTGTTTTTT. Supplemented by reference TRBV7-8 and TRBJ1-4, the full variable domain reads GAGVSQSPRYKVAKRGQDVALRCDPISGHVSLFWYQQALGQGPEFLTYFQNEAQLDKSGLPSDRFFAERPEGSVSTLKIQRTQQEDSAVYLCASSPQGRGEKLFFGSGTQLSVL.